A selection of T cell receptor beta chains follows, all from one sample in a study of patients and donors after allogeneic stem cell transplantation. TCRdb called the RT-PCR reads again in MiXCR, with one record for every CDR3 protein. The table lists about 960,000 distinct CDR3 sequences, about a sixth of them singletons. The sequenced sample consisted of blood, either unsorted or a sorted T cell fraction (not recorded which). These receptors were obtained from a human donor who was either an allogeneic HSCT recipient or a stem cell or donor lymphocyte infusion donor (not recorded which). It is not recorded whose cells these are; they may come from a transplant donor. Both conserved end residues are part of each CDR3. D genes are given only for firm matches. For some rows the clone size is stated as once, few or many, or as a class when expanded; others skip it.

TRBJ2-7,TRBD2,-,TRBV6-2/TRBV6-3,CASSYRGGQYEQYF,TGTGCCAGCAGTTACCGGGGGGGCCAGTACGAGCAGTACTTC
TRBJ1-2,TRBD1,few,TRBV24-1,CATSNQGAKDGYTF,TGTGCCACCAGTAATCAGGGGGCGAAAGATGGCTACACCTTC
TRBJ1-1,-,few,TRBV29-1,CSVGIKRNTEAFF,TGCAGCGTTGGTATTAAGAGGAACACTGAAGCTTTCTTT
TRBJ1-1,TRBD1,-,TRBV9,CASSVATGGAAFF,TGTGCCAGCAGCGTAGCTACAGGGGGCGCAGCTTTCTTT
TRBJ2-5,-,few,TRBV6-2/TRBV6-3,CASTFPEETQYF,TGTGCCAGCACATTTCCCGAAGAGACCCAGTACTTC
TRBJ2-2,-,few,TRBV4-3,CASSPIVGGAGELFF,TGCGCCAGCAGCCCTATAGTGGGCGGTGCCGGGGAGCTGTTTTTT
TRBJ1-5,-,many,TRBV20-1,CSAARRGQPQHF,TGCAGTGCGGCCAGGAGGGGTCAGCCCCAGCATTTT
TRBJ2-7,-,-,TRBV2,CASGEGSEQYF,TGTGCCAGCGGAGAGGGGTCCGAGCAGTACTTC
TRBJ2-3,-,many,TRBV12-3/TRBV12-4,CASSSTGTPSTDTQYF,TGTGCCAGCAGTTCAACCGGGACACCTAGCACAGATACGCAGTATTTT
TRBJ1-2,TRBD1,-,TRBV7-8,CASSLESGRGNGYTF,TGTGCCAGCAGCTTAGAATCTGGCAGGGGGAATGGCTACACCTTC
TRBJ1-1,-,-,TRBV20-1,CSAKIADTEAFF,TGCAGTGCCAAAATTGCGGACACTGAAGCTTTCTTT
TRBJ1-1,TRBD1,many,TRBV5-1,CASSLAGGMNTEAFF,TGCGCCAGCAGCTTGGCAGGGGGGATGAACACTGAAGCTTTCTTT
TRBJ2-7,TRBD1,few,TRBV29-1,CSAGHPGQGRYEQYF,TGCAGCGCAGGACATCCGGGACAGGGAAGGTACGAGCAGTACTTC
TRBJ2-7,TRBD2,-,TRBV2,CASRSAGAHYEQYF,TGTGCCAGCAGGTCAGCGGGAGCCCACTACGAGCAGTACTTC
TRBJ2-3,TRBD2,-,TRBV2,CASHTLAGGGVTQYF,TGTGCCAGTCACACACTAGCGGGAGGTGGTGTCACGCAGTATTTT
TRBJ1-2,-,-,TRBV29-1,CSGRGSNYGYTF,TGCAGCGGAAGAGGATCTAACTATGGCTACACCTTC
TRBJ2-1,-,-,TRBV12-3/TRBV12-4,CASRSGTYYNEQFF,TGTGCCAGCAGGTCCGGGACTTACTACAATGAGCAGTTCTTC
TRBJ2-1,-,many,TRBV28,CASSLRNNEQFF,TGTGCCAGCAGCTTACGGAACAATGAGCAGTTCTTC